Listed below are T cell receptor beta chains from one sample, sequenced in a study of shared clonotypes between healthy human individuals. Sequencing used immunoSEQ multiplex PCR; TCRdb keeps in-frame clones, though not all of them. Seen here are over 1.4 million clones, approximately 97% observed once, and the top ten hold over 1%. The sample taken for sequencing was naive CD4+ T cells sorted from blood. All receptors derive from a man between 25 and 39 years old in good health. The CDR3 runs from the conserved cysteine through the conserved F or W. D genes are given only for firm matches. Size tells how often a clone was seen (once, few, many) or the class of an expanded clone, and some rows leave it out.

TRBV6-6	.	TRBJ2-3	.	CASSFVTGGTQYF	TGTGCCAGCAGTTTCGTGACAGGAGGTACGCAGTATTTT
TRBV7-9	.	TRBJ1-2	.	CASSLAARVGYTF	TGTGCCAGCAGCTTAGCGGCCAGGGTTGGCTACACCTTC
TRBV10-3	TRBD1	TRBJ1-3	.	CAISEWLTGVLSGNTIYF	TGTGCCATCAGTGAGTGGCTGACAGGGGTTTTGTCGGGAAACACCATATATTTT
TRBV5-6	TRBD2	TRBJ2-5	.	CASSLLAGVLSETQYF	TGTGCCAGCAGCTTACTAGCGGGAGTCCTTTCGGAGACCCAGTACTTC
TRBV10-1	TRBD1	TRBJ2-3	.	CASSESRTGRGTDTQYF	TGCGCCAGCAGTGAAAGTAGGACAGGTCGAGGCACAGATACGCAGTATTTT
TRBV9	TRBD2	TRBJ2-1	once	CASISGTYNEQFF	TGTGCCAGCATCAGCGGGACCTACAATGAGCAGTTCTTC
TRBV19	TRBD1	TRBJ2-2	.	CASSSGQVLGELFF	TGTGCCAGTAGTTCTGGACAGGTCCTGGGGGAGCTGTTTTTT
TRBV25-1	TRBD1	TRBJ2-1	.	CASSEVTGGHNEQFF	TGTGCCAGCAGTGAAGTGACAGGGGGGCACAATGAGCAGTTCTTC
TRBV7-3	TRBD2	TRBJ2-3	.	CASSLAGGPADTQYF	TGTGCCAGCAGCCTAGCGGGAGGCCCAGCAGATACGCAGTATTTT
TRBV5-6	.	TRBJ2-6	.	CASSLTGSGANVLTF	TGTGCCAGCAGCTTGACAGGGTCTGGGGCCAACGTCCTGACTTTC